A selection of T cell receptor beta chains follows, all from one sample in a study of T cell changes during pregnancy in multiple sclerosis. This table comes from immunoSEQ multiplex PCR, and its TCRdb copy is limited to in-frame clones, with some not included. Of 35,000 or so clones listed, roughly 85% are singletons. The specimen comprised CD4+ T cells from peripheral blood mononuclear cells, sampled before pregnancy. The receptors were sampled from a female donor with multiple sclerosis, enrolled in a pregnancy study. Both conserved end residues are trimmed from each CDR3.

TRBJ2-7 | 13 | TRBV2 | ASSVQTGGSYEQY
TRBJ2-3 | 15 | TRBV12-5 | ASGLTNLAGHTDTQY
TRBJ2-1 | 15 | TRBV28 | ASSSGTSGGANNEQF
TRBJ2-2 | 11 | TRBV7-2 | ASSFLPTGELF
TRBJ2-1 | 14 | TRBV9 | ASSVVDRPFYNEQF
TRBJ2-4 | 12 | TRBV7-9 | ASSWPTGKNIQY
TRBJ1-1 | 13 | TRBV18 | ASSLSDRKNTEAF
TRBJ2-7 | 13 | TRBV7-9 | ASSLDRGTSYEQY
TRBJ2-7 | 11 | TRBV19 | ASSMSGTPEQY
TRBJ2-7 | 11 | TRBV11-2 | ASSQRALYEQY
TRBJ2-3 | 12 | TRBV11-2 | ASSYPTSTDTQY
TRBJ2-5 | 12 | TRBV30 | ACLLAGGQETQY
TRBJ2-2 | 13 | TRBV7-9 | ASSLVAVNTGELF
TRBJ2-7 | 13 | TRBV27 | ASSPRGISSYEQY
TRBJ2-3 | 12 | TRBV30 | AWSKGGGTDTQY
TRBJ2-7 | 9 | TRBV20-1 | SARTGAEQY
TRBJ2-5 | 9 | TRBV2 | ARGTPETQY
TRBJ2-2 | 14 | TRBV7-6 | ASSWVLSGRDGELF
TRBJ2-3 | 14 | TRBV5-6 | ASSVGTSGSRGTQY
TRBJ2-7 | 12 | TRBV19 | ASSAGRREYEQY
TRBJ2-1 | 10 | TRBV10-3 | AISTPGTSQF
TRBJ2-7 | 13 | TRBV27 | ASSSPGTQGREQY
TRBJ1-2 | 10 | TRBV5-6 | ASSLQERGYT
TRBJ2-2 | 12 | TRBV7-9 | ASSLSGDTGELF
TRBJ2-5 | 13 | TRBV30 | AWTRVRGLEETQY
TRBJ2-7 | 14 | TRBV11-2 | ASSLESSLLIYEQY
TRBJ2-1 | 13 | TRBV5-4 | ASSPEGGTSFEQF
TRBJ1-2 | 10 | TRBV28 | ASSTGGLGYT
TRBJ2-3 | 13 | TRBV7-3 | ASSLAPGSTDTQY
TRBJ2-1 | 16 | TRBV10-3 | ATATSGNTPSSYNEQF
TRBJ2-1 | 13 | TRBV5-1 | ASSLGTSAYNEQF
TRBJ2-3 | 14 | TRBV10-3 | AISRGTEGSTDTQY
TRBJ1-4 | 11 | TRBV29-1 | SVYGTGGEKLF